The clone carrying this T cell receptor (beta chain) appeared a single time. The sample belongs to a study of blood T cell repertoires in COVID-19. The overall study: Acute and convalescent COVID-19 samples came from the United States, Italy and Spain. Nucleic acid was either cDNA or gDNA, and it came from T cells, B-cell-depleted T cells, or PBMCs.

How the authors handled the data: Reference gene primers were amplified, and this amplification served to estimate nucleated cell counts. This table comes from immunoSEQ multiplex PCR, and its TCRdb copy is limited to in-frame clones, with some not included. For V, J and clone size, that table is used; D and trimming come from the DNA. The sample lists about 100,000 clones, roughly 86% seen once, with around 20% in the top ten. The sample comprised peripheral blood. This sequence was found in a human donor in a cohort sampled during active COVID-19.

The CDR3 DNA reads as TGTGCCAGCAGTCTCGGCGGGAGTAGGGCCTACGAGCAGTACTTC. Translated, it gives CASSLGGSRAYEQYF. The chain couples TRBV28 to TRBJ2-7; 7 bases map to TRBD2. V was clipped by 5 bases and J by 2 bases; unmatched bases: 9. The germline gives CDR1 MDHEN, CDR2 SYDVKM. The length of the CDR3 is 15 residues.